This TCR beta chain was sequenced in a study of PD-L1 blockade in urothelial cancer. Background on the study: Individuals in the cohort had been given 0 to 3 earlier chemotherapy regimens.

J was trimmed by 7 bases and V by 3 bases; bases with no gene match: 11. From germline, CDR1 is SGHDN and CDR2 FVKESK. The CDR3 is made up of 16 amino acids. The study, taken as a whole, reports: Prediction of better survival came from below-median pretreatment blood TCR clonality.

The repertoire was sequenced with immunoSEQ multiplex PCR; TCRdb's copy has only in-frame clones and lacks some. The repertoire consists of about 50,000 clones, with around 79% occurring once and the leading ten covering more than 9%. The sample's time point: pretreatment peripheral blood. Peripheral blood mononuclear cells were collected from every patient before and during treatment, yielding between 1 and 8 samples per patient. A word on this clone: Its cognate antigen is unknown.

The sequence came from a man between 70 and 80 years old with urothelial cancer. This chain connects TRBV14 to TRBJ2-1; 8 bases are shared with TRBD2. Sequencing was performed on PBMCs, taken around atezolizumab (anti-PD-L1) treatment. The CDR3 DNA reads TGTGCCAGCAGCCAGATAACTAGCGGATGGAGGAATGAGCAGTTCTTC. This sequence encodes CASSQITSGWRNEQFF.